These 19 T cell receptor beta chains were all obtained from the same sample, sequenced in a study of response to subunit inactivated influenza vaccine. One entry per CDR3 protein, called by TCRdb with MiXCR from the RT-PCR reads. The sample has hundreds of thousands of distinct CDR3 sequences; approximately 10% are singletons. Sequences were derived from PBMCs from blood, sampled on the day of vaccination. The receptors stem from a man aged 45-65 years who received an inactivated influenza vaccine.

This rearrangement joins TRBV6-2 or TRBV6-3 to TRBJ2-1, with TRBD2 matching over 7 bases. Per the germline V gene, CDR1 is MNHEY and CDR2 is SVGEGT. The V gene end was trimmed by 2 bases and the J gene end by 9 bases; junction bases not matched to a gene: 13. This CDR3 is built from 16 residues. CDR3 residues: CASSYVWGGGSGEQFF. As DNA, the CDR3 is TGTGCCAGCAGTTACGTTTGGGGGGGGGGTTCTGGTGAGCAGTTCTTC.

This clonotype was picked up a small number of times. V gene TRBV3-1 combines with J gene TRBJ2-2; D ambiguous. The CDR3 extends over 13 amino acids. Trimming took off 4 bases at V and 5 bases at J, with 8 bases between the two ends. CDR1 is LGHDT, CDR2 YNNKEL, per germline (reference sequence). The DNA of the CDR3 is TGTGCCAGCAGCCCTCAATGGACCGGGGAGCTGTTTTTT. Protein: CASSPQWTGELFF.

A few counts support this clonotype. The V gene is TRBV27, the J gene TRBJ2-7, with 8 bases lining up with TRBD1. The germline V gene has CDR1 MNHEY and CDR2 SMNVEV (reference sequence). J lost 1 base, V lost 5 bases, and 4 bases had no gene match. The CDR3 loop spans 14 amino acids. The CDR3 nucleotides are TGTGCCAGCAGTGCAAACAGGGGGTCCTACGAGCAGTACTTC. Translation gives CASSANRGSYEQYF.

This clonotype was counted only a few times. The V call is TRBV20-1, the J call TRBJ2-6; no reliable D call. V was trimmed by 3 bases and J by 0 bases, leaving 12 bases between them. This CDR3 has 16 amino acids. The germline gives CDR1 DFQATT, CDR2 SNEGSKA (reference sequence). CDR3 nucleotides: TGCAGTGCTAGTTTGGATCGTTACTCTGGGGCCAACGTCCTGACTTTC. Its protein product is CSASLDRYSGANVLTF.

The chain combines TRBV4-3 with TRBJ2-7; D is undetermined. Trimming took off 4 bases at V and 2 bases at J, with 15 bases between the two ends. CDR3 length: 15 amino acids. The germline V gene encodes CDR1 LGHNA and CDR2 YSLEER. The CDR3 region has the DNA TGCGCCAGCAGCCCCAAGCCGCCACCTGCCTACGAGCAGTACTTC. The encoded protein is CASSPKPPPAYEQYF.

The CDR3 loop is CAISQGGRGYEQYF. The CDR3 coding sequence is TGTGCCATCAGCCAGGGAGGCCGTGGCTACGAGCAGTACTTC. The rearrangement links TRBV10-3 to TRBJ2-7; D perhaps matches TRBD2 (6 bases). CDR1 ENHRY and CDR2 SYGVKD come from the germline V gene. The CDR3 has 14 amino acids. Deletions cut 6 bases from V and 3 bases from J, with 15 bases between.

This CDR3 reads CASSPGTGVLGELFF. CDR3 nucleotide sequence: TGTGCCAGCAGCCCCGGGACAGGGGTTCTCGGGGAGCTGTTTTTT. This chain connects TRBV12-3 or TRBV12-4 to TRBJ2-2; TRBD1 matches at 10 bases. The CDR3 is 15 amino acids. The J segment lost 7 bases and the V segment lost 6 bases, leaving 8 bases of the junction unmatched.

This clonotype was recorded at least ten times. V and J are TRBV7-2 and TRBJ2-3; 12 bases match TRBD2. Germline values: CDR1 SGHTA, CDR2 FQGNSA. This CDR3 has 17 residues. V lost 5 bases and J lost 2; bases outside the gene matches: 8. CDR3 sequence (DNA): TGTGCCAGCAGCCACACTAGACTAGCGGGGGACACAGATACGCAGTATTTT. It is translated as CASSHTRLAGDTDTQYF. Filled out from reference TRBV7-2 and TRBJ2-3, the complete variable domain reads GAGVSQSPSNKVTEKGKDVELRCDPISGHTALYWYRQSLGQGLEFLIYFQGNSAPDKSGLPSDRFSAERTGGSVSTLTIQRTQQEDSAVYLCASSHTRLAGDTDTQYFGPGTRLTVL.

J is TRBJ2-3 and V is TRBV30, with D possibly being TRBD1 (5 bases). The CDR3 totals 18 residues. Looked up from germline, CDR1 is GTSNPN and CDR2 is SVGIG (reference sequence). V lost 5 bases and J lost 5, with 29 bases in between. Written as DNA, the CDR3 is TGTGCCTGGTCAGGACAAGGATCACACGTCGAGTCAAAAGATACGCAGTATTTT. This sequence encodes CAWSGQGSHVESKDTQYF.

The V and J genes are TRBV28 and TRBJ2-3; perhaps TRBD2 as D (6 bases). Trimming cost V 2 bases and J 9 bases, with 18 bases left between them. The V gene's germline CDR1 is MDHEN and CDR2 SYDVKM. This CDR3 is 15 amino acids long. This CDR3 reads CASSLQIGSLSTQYF. In DNA form, the CDR3 reads TGTGCCAGCAGTTTACAGATCGGGAGTCTGAGCACGCAGTATTTT.

The V gene is TRBV28, the J gene TRBJ2-2; 12 positions match TRBD2. The CDR3 is 16 residues long. J lost 6 bases, V lost 4 bases, and 6 bases had no gene match. The V gene's germline CDR1 is MDHEN and CDR2 SYDVKM. CDR3 amino acids: CASSSLLAGGPGELFF. Here the CDR3 DNA reads TGTGCCAGCAGTTCCCTACTAGCGGGAGGCCCCGGGGAGCTGTTTTTT.

V and J are TRBV6-4 and TRBJ2-3, with D unclear. CDR3 size: 13 residues. V was shortened by 6 bases and J by 6 bases, with 13 bases between the two germline ends. The germline V gene encodes CDR1 MRHNA and CDR2 SNTAGT. CDR3 in amino acids: CASSNRLGDTQYF. CDR3 nucleotide sequence: TGTGCCAGCAGCAATAGACTGGGGGATACGCAGTATTTT.

In this sample, this clonotype turned up a few times. The chain carries TRBV7-9 and TRBJ2-7; tentative D call: TRBD2 (7 bases). V was clipped by 5 bases and J by 5 bases, with 19 bases between them. Germline CDR1 and CDR2: SEHNR and FQNEAQ (reference sequence). The CDR3 is 15 amino acids. The CDR3 nucleotides read TGTGCCAGCAGCCCCCGACGGGGGGCGCGAAACGAGCAGTACTTC. It yields the protein CASSPRRGARNEQYF.

The rearrangement joins TRBV7-2 to TRBJ2-5; D is undetermined. With 1 base removed from V and 5 bases from J, the gap between germline ends came to 17 bases. This CDR3 has 16 residues. In germline, CDR1 is SGHTA, CDR2 FQGNSA. This CDR3 reads CASSLGPRGLGETQYF. CDR3 bases: TGTGCCAGCAGCTTAGGGCCGCGAGGTTTGGGTGAGACCCAGTACTTC.

This clonotype was observed many times. This chain joins TRBV20-1 and TRBJ1-5, with D possibly TRBD1 on 5 matching bases. V gave up 3 bases and J gave up 5 bases, with 20 bases separating them. The CDR3 extends over 16 amino acids. Germline-derived CDR1 and CDR2 are DFQATT and SNEGSKA (reference sequence). CDR3 sequence reads: CSASVLSGTADQPQHF. The CDR3 DNA is TGCAGTGCTAGTGTACTGAGCGGGACGGCAGATCAGCCCCAGCATTTT.

This clonotype was detected only a few times. This rearrangement joins TRBV29-1 to TRBJ2-7; 7 positions agree with TRBD2. The germline V gene has CDR1 SQVTM and CDR2 ANQGSEA. The CDR3 covers 14 residues. The ends lost 4 bases at V and 0 bases at J; junction bases unmatched: 6. The CDR3 coding sequence is TGCAGCGTTGTTGGCGGGAGCCACTCCTACGAGCAGTACTTC. Residues: CSVVGGSHSYEQYF.

The chain couples TRBV20-1 to TRBJ2-5, with 12 bases matching TRBD2. The V gene end was trimmed by 4 bases and the J gene end by 5 bases; junction bases not matched to a gene: 11. Per the germline V gene, CDR1 is DFQATT and CDR2 is SNEGSKA (reference sequence). The length of the CDR3 is 16 residues. For the CDR3, the DNA is TGCAGTGCTAACTCAGGACTAGCGGGGTCTCTGGAGACCCAGTACTTC. Residues: CSANSGLAGSLETQYF.

The chain joins TRBV30 to TRBJ1-4; unclear D gene. V lost 1 base, J lost 8 bases, and 14 bases lay in between. From germline, CDR1 is GTSNPN and CDR2 SVGIG (reference sequence). This CDR3 has 14 amino acids. CDR3 residues: CAWSGLSGEEKLFF. In DNA, the CDR3 is TGTGCCTGGAGTGGTCTTTCTGGGGAGGAAAAACTGTTTTTT.

This clonotype has at least ten counts. This chain connects TRBV27 to TRBJ2-6; 9 nucleotides agree with TRBD1. V lost 6 bases and J lost 2; bases outside the gene matches: 2. This CDR3 comprises 15 residues. The V gene's germline CDR1 is MNHEY and CDR2 SMNVEV (reference sequence). CDR3 amino acids: CASRRDRAGANVLTF. The CDR3 DNA reads TGTGCCAGCAGACGGGACAGGGCTGGGGCCAACGTCCTGACTTTC.